The clone carrying this T cell receptor beta chain was counted at least ten times. Its antigen is not identified. This record belongs to a study of identical twins. Each cDNA held unique molecular identifiers, and template switching gave it a universal primer site. MiXCR was run by TCRdb on the 5' RACE reads, yielding one entry per CDR3 protein. The sample carries some 570,000 distinct CDR3 sequences, around 24% recorded once. The J segment lost 7 bases and the V segment lost 0 bases, leaving 5 bases of the junction unmatched. Germline CDR1 is SGHRS and CDR2 is YFSETQ. The CDR3 loop spans 15 amino acids. Study results and limitations: Low generation probability was overrepresented in out-of-frame alpha sequences shared by twins.

This sample was also put to use in a study of yellow fever vaccine responses in identical twins.

Material for sequencing was CD4+ T cells sorted from blood. The chain joins TRBV5-1 to TRBJ2-1; 9 bases map to TRBD2. This receptor was identified in a woman in her late teens or twenties in good health. CDR3: CASSLASGTNNEQFF. The CDR3 region has the DNA TGCGCCAGCAGCTTGGCTAGCGGGACCAATAATGAGCAGTTCTTC.